The 14 T cell receptor beta chains below come from one sample, sequenced in a study of OX40 agonist ivuxolimab in advanced cancers. The repertoire was sequenced with immunoSEQ multiplex PCR; TCRdb's copy has only in-frame clones and lacks some. Among tens of thousands of clones listed, around 84% were seen once. Sequences were derived from CD4+ or CD8+ T cells sorted from blood, sampled in a trial of the OX40 agonist ivuxolimab. The source is an adult with an advanced solid tumor such as melanoma, head and neck, liver or kidney cancer.

The V gene is TRBV4-1, the J gene TRBJ1-1, with 10 bases identical to TRBD1. V gave up 5 bases and J gave up 1 base; unmatched junction bases: 4. The length of the CDR3 is 15 residues. Per the germline V gene, CDR1 is MGHRA and CDR2 is YSYEKL. The CDR3 region has the DNA TGCGCCAGCAGCGAGACAGGGGGCCGGAACACTGAAGCTTTCTTT. Protein sequence: CASSETGGRNTEAFF.

The CDR3 bases are TGTGCCAGTAGTATAATCGATCGGGACACTGAAGCTTTCTTT. This codes for CASSIIDRDTEAFF. The chain carries TRBV19 and TRBJ1-1; unclear D gene. Trimming cost V 2 bases and J 3 bases, with 10 bases left between them. CDR1 is LNHDA and CDR2 is SQIVND in the germline V gene (reference sequence). The CDR3 spans 14 residues. Full variable domain (rest looked up from reference TRBV19 and TRBJ1-1): DGGITQSPKYLFRKEGQNVTLSCEQNLNHDAMYWYRQDPGQGLRLIYYSQIVNDFQKGDIAEGYSVSREKKESFPLTVTSAQKNPTAFYLCASSIIDRDTEAFFGQGTRLTVV.

This clone has ten or more counts. The V and J genes are TRBV25-1 and TRBJ1-1; no clear D. V was pared by 0 bases and J by 13 bases, with 9 bases between. Germline V gene sequence: CDR1 MGHDK, CDR2 SYGVNS. CDR3 length equals 11 residues. CDR3 coding DNA: TGTGCCAGCAGTGAATACGGCACAGTTTTCTTT. Translated: CASSEYGTVFF.

J is TRBJ1-2 and V is TRBV2; 8 bases agree with TRBD1. Germline-derived CDR1 and CDR2 are SNHLY and FYNNEI. This CDR3 has 15 residues. The V and J ends lost 6 bases and 1 base, in that order; junction bases with no gene match: 7. Here the CDR3 reads CASRTDRGGNYGYTF. CDR3 bases: TGTGCCAGCAGGACCGACAGGGGAGGTAACTATGGCTACACCTTC.

The chain recombines TRBV14 with TRBJ1-4; D perhaps matches TRBD1 (6 bases). The CDR3 extends over 15 amino acids. Germline CDR1 is SGHDN and CDR2 is FVKESK. Trimming stripped 0 bases from V and 6 bases from J, with 11 bases between. The chain's CDR3 is CASSQDVKGDEKLFF. CDR3 DNA sequence: TGTGCCAGCAGCCAAGATGTGAAGGGGGATGAAAAACTGTTTTTT.

The chain is built from TRBV27 and TRBJ2-7, with 11 bases lining up with TRBD2. The V gene end was trimmed by 6 bases and the J gene end by 6 bases; junction bases not matched to a gene: 10. CDR3 size: 15 residues. In germline, CDR1 is MNHEY, CDR2 SMNVEV (reference sequence). CDR3 sequence reads: CASRMGLAEIFEQYF. The DNA of the CDR3 is TGTGCCAGCAGGATGGGACTAGCGGAAATTTTCGAGCAGTACTTC.

The rearrangement uses TRBV7-2 and TRBJ2-7; D remains ambiguous. The V end lost 1 base, the J end lost 3 bases, and 13 bases lay between the germline ends. CDR1 SGHTA and CDR2 FQGNSA come from the germline V gene. CDR3 length: 15 amino acids. CDR3 region: CASSLVVGLRYEQYF. The CDR3, as DNA: TGTGCCAGCAGCTTAGTCGTGGGTTTACGCTACGAGCAGTACTTC. Together with reference TRBV7-2 and TRBJ2-7, the CDR3 gives the full variable domain: GAGVSQSPSNKVTEKGKDVELRCDPISGHTALYWYRQSLGQGLEFLIYFQGNSAPDKSGLPSDRFSAERTGGSVSTLTIQRTQQEDSAVYLCASSLVVGLRYEQYFGPGTRLTVT.

The chain links TRBV7-2 to TRBJ2-2; D possibly matches TRBD1 or TRBD2 (5 bases each). Per germline, CDR1 SGHTA and CDR2 FQGNSA. This CDR3 region has 17 residues. The V end lost 5 bases, the J end lost 3 bases, and 19 bases lay between the germline ends. The CDR3 here is CASSVLRDPGHTGELFF. The DNA for the CDR3 is TGTGCCAGCAGCGTCCTCCGGGACCCCGGCCACACCGGGGAGCTGTTTTTT.

This clone was detected only once. The chain is built from TRBV28 and TRBJ2-1; 8 bases map to TRBD2. Germline V gene lookup returns CDR1 MDHEN and CDR2 SYDVKM. The CDR3 extends over 18 amino acids. V shed 6 bases and J 12 bases; nucleotides not matched to a gene: 25. The CDR3 here is CASSTNHIGLAILQGQFF. In DNA, the CDR3 is TGTGCCAGCAGCACGAACCACATCGGACTAGCCATCTTACAGGGGCAGTTCTTC.

This clone was seen a handful of times. The chain couples TRBV2 to TRBJ1-1; D perhaps matches TRBD1 (6 bases). Germline CDR1 reads SNHLY; CDR2 reads FYNNEI. This CDR3 has 12 residues. V lost 7 bases and J lost 11, with 17 bases in between. DNA for the CDR3: TGTGCCAGCAACCCTGACAGGCTGCGGGCTTTCTTT. Translation gives CASNPDRLRAFF.

Concerning this clone itself: Other DNA sequences of this sample code for an identical CDR3. The chain employs TRBV6-5 and TRBJ1-2; D remains unclear. The CDR3 extends over 14 amino acids. V was clipped by 2 bases and J by 3 bases, with 10 bases between them. Per the germline V gene, CDR1 is MNHEY and CDR2 is SVGAGI. The CDR3 spells CASSYGSVDYGYTF. For the CDR3, the DNA is TGTGCCAGCAGTTACGGGAGCGTCGACTATGGCTACACCTTC.

The rearrangement links TRBV6-6 to TRBJ2-7, with D tentatively TRBD2 (5 bases). Trimming removed 2 bases from V and 1 base from J, with 9 bases in between. Germline V gene lookup returns CDR1 MNHNY and CDR2 SVGAGI (reference sequence). CDR3 length: 14 residues. The CDR3 loop reads CASSYEGRSYEQYF. CDR3 coding DNA: TGTGCCAGCAGTTACGAGGGCAGATCCTACGAGCAGTACTTC.

The chain couples TRBV5-1 to TRBJ2-7; no clear D. This CDR3 region has 13 residues. V was trimmed by 2 bases and J by 2 bases, leaving 8 bases between them. Germline V lookup: CDR1 SGHRS, CDR2 YFSETQ. In DNA form, the CDR3 reads TGCGCCAGCAGCTTAGAGGTCACCTACGAGCAGTACTTC. Translated, it gives CASSLEVTYEQYF.

The rearrangement uses TRBV7-2 and TRBJ1-1, with TRBD1 as a possible D gene (5 bases). Germline V gene sequence: CDR1 SGHTA, CDR2 FQGNSA. This CDR3 spans 13 amino acids. Trimming removed 2 bases at V and 10 bases at J, with 14 bases between. CDR3 sequence (DNA): TGTGCCAGCAGCTTATCGGACGGGGGTGGAGCTTTCTTT. Protein sequence: CASSLSDGGGAFF. The entire variable domain, with the rest obtained from reference TRBV7-2 and TRBJ1-1, is as follows: GAGVSQSPSNKVTEKGKDVELRCDPISGHTALYWYRQSLGQGLEFLIYFQGNSAPDKSGLPSDRFSAERTGGSVSTLTIQRTQQEDSAVYLCASSLSDGGGAFFGQGTRLTVV.